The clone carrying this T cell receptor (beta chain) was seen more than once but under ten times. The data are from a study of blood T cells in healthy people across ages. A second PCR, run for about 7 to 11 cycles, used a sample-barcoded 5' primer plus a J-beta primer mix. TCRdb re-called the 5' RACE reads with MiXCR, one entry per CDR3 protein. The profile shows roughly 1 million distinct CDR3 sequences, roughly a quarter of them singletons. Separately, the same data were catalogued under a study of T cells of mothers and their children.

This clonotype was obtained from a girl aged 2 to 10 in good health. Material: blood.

The DNA of the CDR3 is TGTGCCAGCAGTTTATTGGGCGTCAGGGTAGGAATTGACGGCTACACCTTC. Protein sequence: CASSLLGVRVGIDGYTF. The rearrangement joins TRBV28 to TRBJ1-2; D is perhaps TRBD1 (5 bases). The length of the CDR3 is 17 residues. Trimming shortened V by 1 base and J by 8 bases, and 23 bases separated the two germline ends. CDR1 and CDR2 from the germline V gene are MDHEN and SYDVKM.